The clone carrying this T cell receptor (beta chain) was found a few times. The antigen is undetermined. Profiled with immunoSEQ multiplex PCR; TCRdb holds only in-frame clones, not every one. The sample yields 17,000 or so clones, roughly 80% seen once. This sample was taken from a study of tumor-infiltrating lymphocytes in localized non-small cell lung cancer. Turning to the study itself: Some samples were collected after neoadjuvant chemotherapy; smokers, never-smokers and several histologies were included.

Study outcomes and limitations: Not all patients were TCR sequenced, owing to tissue quantity.

Sequenced: lung tumor tissue. This receptor was obtained from a human donor with non-small cell lung cancer.

The CDR3, as DNA: TGCGCCAGCAGCCAGCAGGGTTACAATGAGCAGTTCTTC. It translates to CASSQQGYNEQFF. The chain employs TRBV4-3 and TRBJ2-1, with TRBD1 as a possible D gene (5 bases). In germline, CDR1 is LGHNA, CDR2 YSLEER. The V end was cut by 3 bases, the J end by 4 bases, with 7 bases between. The CDR3 is 13 residues long.